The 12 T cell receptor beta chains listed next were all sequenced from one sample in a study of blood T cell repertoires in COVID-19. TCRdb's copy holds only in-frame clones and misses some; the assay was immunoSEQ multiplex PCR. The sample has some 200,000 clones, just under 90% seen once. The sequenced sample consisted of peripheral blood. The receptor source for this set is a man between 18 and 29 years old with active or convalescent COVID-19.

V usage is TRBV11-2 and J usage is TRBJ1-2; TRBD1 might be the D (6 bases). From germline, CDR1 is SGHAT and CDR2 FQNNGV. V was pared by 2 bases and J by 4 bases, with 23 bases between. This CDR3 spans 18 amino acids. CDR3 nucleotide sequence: TGTGCCAGCAGCTTAACCATCCCGTCCCAGGGGCGCGGCTATGGCTACACCTTC. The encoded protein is CASSLTIPSQGRGYGYTF.

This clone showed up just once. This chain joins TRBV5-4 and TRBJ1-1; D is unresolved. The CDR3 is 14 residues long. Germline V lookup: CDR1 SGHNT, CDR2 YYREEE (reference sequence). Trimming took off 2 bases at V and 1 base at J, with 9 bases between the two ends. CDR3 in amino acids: CASSLRDWNTEAFF. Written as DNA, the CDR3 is TGTGCCAGCAGCTTAAGAGACTGGAACACTGAAGCTTTCTTT.

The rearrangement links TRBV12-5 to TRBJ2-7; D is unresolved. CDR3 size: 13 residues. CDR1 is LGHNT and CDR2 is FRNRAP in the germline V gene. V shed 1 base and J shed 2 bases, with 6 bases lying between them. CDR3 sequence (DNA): TGTGCTAGTGGTTTGGATTCAACCTACGAGCAGTACTTC. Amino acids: CASGLDSTYEQYF.

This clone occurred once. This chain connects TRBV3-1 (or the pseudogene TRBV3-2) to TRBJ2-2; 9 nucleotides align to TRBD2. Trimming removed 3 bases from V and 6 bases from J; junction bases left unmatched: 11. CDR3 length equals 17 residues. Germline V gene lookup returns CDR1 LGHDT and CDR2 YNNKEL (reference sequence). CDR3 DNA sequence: TGTGCCAGCAGCCACCACACCGGGACTAGCAAGTCCGGGGAGCTGTTTTTT. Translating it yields CASSHHTGTSKSGELFF.

CDR3 loop: CASMQGGGETQYF. Here the CDR3 DNA reads TGTGCCAGCATGCAAGGGGGCGGTGAGACCCAGTACTTC. The chain recombines TRBV5-6 with TRBJ2-5; TRBD1 matches at 7 bases. The CDR3 length is 13 residues. J gave up 5 bases and V 6 bases, and 7 bases lay outside the gene matches. The germline CDR1 and CDR2 sequences are SGHDT and YYEEEE.

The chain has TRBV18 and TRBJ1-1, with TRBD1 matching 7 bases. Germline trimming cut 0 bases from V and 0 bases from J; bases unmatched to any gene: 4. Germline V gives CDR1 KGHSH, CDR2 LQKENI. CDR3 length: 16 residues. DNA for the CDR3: TGTGCCAGCTCACCACCAACAGGGGACATGAACACTGAAGCTTTCTTT. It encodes CASSPPTGDMNTEAFF.

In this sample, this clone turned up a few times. DNA of the CDR3: TGTGCCAGCAGCTTGGATCGGAATTCACCCCTCCACTTT. This codes for CASSLDRNSPLHF. This rearrangement joins TRBV5-6 to TRBJ1-6; D remains unclear. Trimming took off 0 bases at V and 7 bases at J, with 5 bases between the two ends. The CDR3 totals 13 residues. Germline values: CDR1 SGHDT, CDR2 YYEEEE.

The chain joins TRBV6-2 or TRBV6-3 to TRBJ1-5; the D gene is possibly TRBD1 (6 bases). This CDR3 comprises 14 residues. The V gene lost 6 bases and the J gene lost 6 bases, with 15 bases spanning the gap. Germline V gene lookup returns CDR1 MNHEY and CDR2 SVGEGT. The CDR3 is CASSWGGQGQPQHF. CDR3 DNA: TGTGCCAGCAGCTGGGGGGGACAAGGTCAGCCCCAGCATTTT.

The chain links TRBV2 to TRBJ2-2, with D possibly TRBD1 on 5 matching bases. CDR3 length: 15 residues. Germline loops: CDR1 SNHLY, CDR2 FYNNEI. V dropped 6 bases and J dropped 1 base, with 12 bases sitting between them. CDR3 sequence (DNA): TGTGCCAGCAGCGTTGACAGCTGGAACACCGGGGAGCTGTTTTTT. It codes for CASSVDSWNTGELFF.

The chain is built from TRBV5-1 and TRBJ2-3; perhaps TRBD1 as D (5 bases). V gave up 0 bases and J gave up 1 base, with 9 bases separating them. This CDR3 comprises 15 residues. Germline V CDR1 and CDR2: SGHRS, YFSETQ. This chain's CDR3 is CASSLGEGGTDTQYF. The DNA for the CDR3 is TGCGCCAGCAGCTTGGGGGAAGGGGGCACAGATACGCAGTATTTT.

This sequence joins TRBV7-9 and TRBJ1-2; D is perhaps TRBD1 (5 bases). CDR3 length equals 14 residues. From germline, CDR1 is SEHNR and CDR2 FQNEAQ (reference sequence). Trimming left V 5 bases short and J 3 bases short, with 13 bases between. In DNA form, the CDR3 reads TGTGCCAGCAGCCCAGGGTTATTGGACTATGGCTACACCTTC. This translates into CASSPGLLDYGYTF. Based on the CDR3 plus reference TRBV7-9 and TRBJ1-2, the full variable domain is DTGVSQNPRHKITKRGQNVTFRCDPISEHNRLYWYRQTLGQGPEFLTYFQNEAQLEKSRLLSDRFSAERPKGSFSTLEIQRTEQGDSAMYLCASSPGLLDYGYTFGSGTRLTVV.

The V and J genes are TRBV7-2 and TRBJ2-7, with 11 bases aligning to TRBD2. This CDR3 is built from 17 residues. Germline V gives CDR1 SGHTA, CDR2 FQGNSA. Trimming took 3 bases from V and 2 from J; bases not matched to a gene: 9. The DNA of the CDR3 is TGTGCCAGCAGCTTCTCAACTAGCGGGAGTAGTACCTACGAGCAGTACTTC. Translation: CASSFSTSGSSTYEQYF.